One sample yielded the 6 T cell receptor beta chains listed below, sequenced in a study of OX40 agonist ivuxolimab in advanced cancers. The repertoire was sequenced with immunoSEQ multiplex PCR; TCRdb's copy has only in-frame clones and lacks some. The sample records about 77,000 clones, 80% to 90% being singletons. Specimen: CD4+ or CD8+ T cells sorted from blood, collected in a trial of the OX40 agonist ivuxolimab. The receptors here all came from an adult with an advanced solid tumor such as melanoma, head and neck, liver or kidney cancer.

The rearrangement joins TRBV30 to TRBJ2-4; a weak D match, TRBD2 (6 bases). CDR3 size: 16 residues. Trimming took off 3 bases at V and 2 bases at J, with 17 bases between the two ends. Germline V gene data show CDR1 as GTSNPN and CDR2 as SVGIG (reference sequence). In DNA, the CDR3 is TGTGCCTGGAGCCGTTTGGCGGGGTTAACCAAAAACATTCAGTACTTC. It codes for CAWSRLAGLTKNIQYF.

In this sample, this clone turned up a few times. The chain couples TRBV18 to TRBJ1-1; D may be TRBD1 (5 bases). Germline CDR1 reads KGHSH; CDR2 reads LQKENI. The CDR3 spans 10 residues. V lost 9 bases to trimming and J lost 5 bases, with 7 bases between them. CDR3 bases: TGTGCCAGTAGGGGAACTGAAGCTTTCTTT. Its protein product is CASRGTEAFF.

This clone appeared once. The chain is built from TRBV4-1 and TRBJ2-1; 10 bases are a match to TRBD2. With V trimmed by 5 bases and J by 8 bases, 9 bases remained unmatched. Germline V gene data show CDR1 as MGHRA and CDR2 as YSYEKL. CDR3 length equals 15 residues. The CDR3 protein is CASSTQRGGSYEQFF. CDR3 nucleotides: TGCGCCAGCAGCACTCAGCGGGGGGGTAGCTATGAGCAGTTCTTC.

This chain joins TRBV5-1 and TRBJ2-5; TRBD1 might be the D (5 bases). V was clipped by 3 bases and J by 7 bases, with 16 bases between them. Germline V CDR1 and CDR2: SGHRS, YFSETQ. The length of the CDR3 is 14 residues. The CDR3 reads CASSSGQPIGTQYF. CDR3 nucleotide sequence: TGCGCCAGCAGCTCCGGACAACCCATAGGGACCCAGTACTTC.

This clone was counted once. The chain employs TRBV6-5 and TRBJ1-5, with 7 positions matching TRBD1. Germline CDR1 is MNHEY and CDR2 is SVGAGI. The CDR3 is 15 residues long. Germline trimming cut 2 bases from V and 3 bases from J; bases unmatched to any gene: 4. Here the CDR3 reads CASSYGGQNNQPQHF. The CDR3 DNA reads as TGTGCCAGCAGTTACGGGGGACAGAACAATCAGCCCCAGCATTTT.

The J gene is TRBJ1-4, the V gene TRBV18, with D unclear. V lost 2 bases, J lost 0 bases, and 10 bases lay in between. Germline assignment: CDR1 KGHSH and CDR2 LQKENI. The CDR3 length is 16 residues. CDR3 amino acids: CASSPGRRTTNEKLFF. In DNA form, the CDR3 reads TGTGCCAGCTCACCAGGCCGAAGGACAACTAATGAAAAACTGTTTTTT. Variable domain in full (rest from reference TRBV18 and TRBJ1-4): NAGVMQNPRHLVRRRGQEARLRCSPMKGHSHVYWYRQLPEEGLKFMVYLQKENIIDESGMPKERFSAEFPKEGPSILRIQQVVRGDSAAYFCASSPGRRTTNEKLFFGSGTQLSVL.